These 21 T cell receptor beta chains came from one sample sequenced in a study of cytomegalovirus exposure and HLA in healthy donors. Generated by immunoSEQ multiplex PCR, the TCRdb table keeps only in-frame clones and is missing some. The sample contains roughly 56,000 clones, around nine tenths of which appear only once. The sample consisted of PBMCs. Receptors originate from a woman in her twenties or thirties in good health and CMV-seronegative.

The chain recombines TRBV5-1 with TRBJ2-3, with a tentative D call TRBD2 (5 bases). The CDR3 loop spans 13 amino acids. CDR1 and CDR2 (germline): SGHRS, YFSETQ. The germline V and J ends were trimmed by 0 bases and 6 bases, with 8 bases remaining between them. The CDR3 region is CASSLVRDDTQYF. The CDR3 DNA reads as TGCGCCAGCAGCTTGGTGAGGGATGATACGCAGTATTTT.

CDR3 amino acids: CASSPNSPGQGNIQYF. The CDR3 nucleotides are TGTGCCAGCTCACCAAATTCGCCGGGACAGGGAAACATTCAGTACTTC. The rearrangement uses TRBV18 and TRBJ2-4; 9 bases fit TRBD1. The ends lost 2 bases at V and 6 bases at J; junction bases unmatched: 8. In germline, CDR1 is KGHSH, CDR2 LQKENI. This CDR3 region has 16 residues. The variable domain in full, completed from reference TRBV18 and TRBJ2-4, reads NAGVMQNPRHLVRRRGQEARLRCSPMKGHSHVYWYRQLPEEGLKFMVYLQKENIIDESGMPKERFSAEFPKEGPSILRIQQVVRGDSAAYFCASSPNSPGQGNIQYFGAGTRLSVL.

V gene TRBV18 combines with J gene TRBJ1-1, with D uncertain. V was clipped by 2 bases and J by 3 bases, with 10 bases between them. CDR3 length: 14 residues. CDR1 is KGHSH and CDR2 is LQKENI in the germline V gene. The CDR3 loop is CASSPFEEDTEAFF. The CDR3 region has the DNA TGTGCCAGCTCACCATTTGAGGAGGACACTGAAGCTTTCTTT.

The chain links TRBV6-1 to TRBJ2-1; 10 bases map to TRBD2. Germline V CDR1 and CDR2: MNHNS, SASEGT. Trimming at V came to 4 bases and at J to 14 bases, leaving 14 bases not matched to a gene. The CDR3 loop spans 15 amino acids. The CDR3 reads CASSAGSGRERGEFF. CDR3 DNA: TGTGCCAGCAGTGCTGGGAGCGGGAGGGAACGTGGGGAGTTCTTC.

This clone turned up a few times. This chain joins TRBV4-2 and TRBJ2-2; maybe TRBD1 (6 bases). Per germline, CDR1 LGHNA and CDR2 YNFKEQ. The CDR3 runs 14 residues. V gave up 1 base and J gave up 6 bases, with 9 bases separating them. CDR3 in DNA: TGTGCCAGCAGCCAAGTTCCAGGGGCCGGGGAGCTGTTTTTT. It translates to CASSQVPGAGELFF.

The chain combines TRBV5-4 with TRBJ2-1; 7 nucleotides align to TRBD2. The V gene's germline CDR1 is SGHNT and CDR2 YYREEE (reference sequence). This CDR3 has 16 residues. V lost 4 bases to trimming and J lost 4 bases; unmatched junction nucleotides: 11. The CDR3 DNA reads TGTGCCAGCAGCACTGGCGGGAGTCTTACGTACAATGAGCAGTTCTTC. This codes for CASSTGGSLTYNEQFF.

This clone was observed a handful of times. J is TRBJ2-2 and V is TRBV5-4; 9 nucleotides line up with TRBD2. With V trimmed by 0 bases and J by 6 bases, 9 bases remained unmatched. Per germline, CDR1 SGHNT and CDR2 YYREEE (reference sequence). This CDR3 is 17 amino acids long. CDR3 region: CASSLAGLAGRAGELFF. The CDR3 nucleotides read TGTGCCAGCAGCTTGGCCGGTCTAGCGGGACGGGCCGGGGAGCTGTTTTTT.

As concerns this clone: One end of the junction varies from germline; a read error may be responsible. As DNA, the CDR3 is TGTGCCTGGAGATCCCCTGGGCTGGCGCTGATCTTC. Translation: CAWRSPGLALIF. The chain recombines TRBV30 with TRBJ2-1; no definite D call. CDR1 and CDR2 from the germline V gene are GTSNPN and SVGIG (reference sequence). This CDR3 is built from 12 residues.

Only one count was recorded for this clone. The rearrangement joins TRBV5-1 to TRBJ1-2; tentative D call: TRBD1 (5 bases). The germline gives CDR1 SGHRS, CDR2 YFSETQ. The CDR3 consists of 14 residues. Trimming shortened V by 1 base and J by 6 bases, and 13 bases separated the two germline ends. In DNA form, the CDR3 reads TGCGCCAGCAGCTTGAATGGGGGGGAGGATGGCTACACCTTC. This codes for CASSLNGGEDGYTF.

The V and J genes are TRBV4-2 and TRBJ2-1; TRBD2 aligns across 13 bases. V shed 0 bases, J shed 5 bases, and the junction held 10 bases outside the gene matches. Germline assignment: CDR1 LGHNA and CDR2 YNFKEQ. The CDR3 is 19 amino acids. The DNA for the CDR3 is TGTGCCAGCAGCCAAGATGTTCCACTAGCGGGAGGGCCTAACAATGAGCAGTTCTTC. As protein: CASSQDVPLAGGPNNEQFF.

CDR3 in amino acids: CASSFYGEGEQYF. Written as DNA, the CDR3 is TGTGCCAGCAGCTTCTACGGTGAGGGCGAGCAGTACTTC. The chain employs TRBV7-9 and TRBJ2-7, with D perhaps TRBD2 (5 bases). Germline V gene sequence: CDR1 SEHNR, CDR2 FQNEAQ (reference sequence). V lost 3 bases to trimming and J lost 6 bases, with 12 bases between them. There are 13 residues in the CDR3. Looking up the rest from reference TRBV7-9 and TRBJ2-7 gives the full variable domain: DTGVSQNPRHKITKRGQNVTFRCDPISEHNRLYWYRQTLGQGPEFLTYFQNEAQLEKSRLLSDRFSAERPKGSFSTLEIQRTEQGDSAMYLCASSFYGEGEQYFGPGTRLTVT.

The chain is built from TRBV7-2 and TRBJ1-2, with a possible D match to TRBD1 (6 bases). V gave up 6 bases and J gave up 2 bases, with 10 bases separating them. Germline CDR1 reads SGHTA; CDR2 reads FQGNSA. CDR3 size: 13 residues. Written as DNA, the CDR3 is TGTGCCAGCAGTATGGGACAAAACTATGGCTACACCTTC. It specifies CASSMGQNYGYTF.

The CDR3, as DNA: TGTGCCAGCAGCTTGGGAGCTTTCACAGATACGCAGTATTTT. Translating gives CASSLGAFTDTQYF. The chain employs TRBV7-2 and TRBJ2-3; maybe TRBD2 (5 bases). Trimming took 3 bases from V and 2 from J, leaving 9 bases between them. This CDR3 is built from 14 residues. CDR1 and CDR2 from the germline V gene are SGHTA and FQGNSA.

V is TRBV18 and J is TRBJ2-5; 9 nucleotides match TRBD2. The DNA matches TRBJ2-7 better at its end, which makes the J call doubtful. This CDR3 contains 16 residues. The germline gives CDR1 KGHSH, CDR2 LQKENI. The CDR3 reads CASSPPSGGLGYEQYF. The CDR3 bases are TGTGCCAGCTCACCACCAAGCGGGGGGTTAGGGTACGAGCAGTACTTC.

The V and J genes are TRBV7-8 and TRBJ1-3, with D perhaps TRBD1 (6 bases). The germline gives CDR1 SGHVS, CDR2 FQNEAQ. CDR3 length: 14 amino acids. With 2 bases removed from V and 3 bases from J, the gap between germline ends came to 8 bases. The DNA of the CDR3 is TGTGCCAGCAGCTTAAGGACAGATGGAAACACCATATATTTT. It specifies CASSLRTDGNTIYF.

CDR3 sequence: CASSVGDRGHLAAGYTF. The CDR3 nucleotides are TGTGCCAGCAGCGTAGGGGACAGGGGCCACCTAGCCGCTGGCTACACCTTC. This sequence joins TRBV9 and TRBJ1-2; 10 nucleotides match TRBD1. The CDR3 spans 17 residues. The germline V gene encodes CDR1 SGDLS and CDR2 YYNGEE. V gave up 0 bases and J gave up 7 bases; unmatched junction bases: 12.

This chain links TRBV12-2 with TRBJ2-3; TRBD2, the table's D call, lacks a check against the DNA. TRBV12-2 is described as a pseudogene. This CDR3 is 15 amino acids long. For the CDR3, the DNA is TGTGCAAGTCGCTTCGGTAGCGTCGCTTCGGATACGCAGTATTTT. Encoded protein: CASRFGSVASDTQYF.

The chain is built from TRBV2 and TRBJ2-2; 13 nucleotides line up with TRBD2. From germline, CDR1 is SNHLY and CDR2 FYNNEI. The V gene end was trimmed by 7 bases and the J gene end by 6 bases; junction bases not matched to a gene: 2. The CDR3 loop spans 14 amino acids. CDR3 protein: CASTGLAGAGELFF. As DNA, the CDR3 is TGTGCCAGCACCGGACTAGCGGGAGCCGGGGAGCTGTTTTTT.

V usage is TRBV6-1 and J usage is TRBJ1-1; D call uncertain. This CDR3 comprises 12 residues. Trimming stripped 10 bases from V and 3 bases from J, with 12 bases between. Germline V gene data show CDR1 as MNHNS and CDR2 as SASEGT. The CDR3 DNA reads as TGTGCCACCGCCGCCGGGTACACTGAAGCTTTCTTT. The encoded protein is CATAAGYTEAFF.

The chain uses TRBV28 and TRBJ1-5; no reliable D call. V was trimmed by 3 bases and J by 5 bases, leaving 11 bases between them. This CDR3 has 14 amino acids. Germline V gene sequence: CDR1 MDHEN, CDR2 SYDVKM. CDR3 sequence: CASSFNGEYQPQHF. The DNA of the CDR3 is TGTGCCAGCAGTTTTAACGGGGAGTATCAGCCCCAGCATTTT. The variable domain in full, with the rest retrieved from reference TRBV28 and TRBJ1-5, is DVKVTQSSRYLVKRTGEKVFLECVQDMDHENMFWYRQDPGLGLRLIYFSYDVKMKEKGDIPEGYSVSREKKERFSLILESASTNQTSMYLCASSFNGEYQPQHFGDGTRLSIL.

This sequence joins TRBV27 and TRBJ1-1, with D maybe TRBD1 (5 bases). The CDR3 consists of 15 residues. The V and J ends lost 6 bases and 4 bases respectively, with 18 bases between them. Germline CDR1 reads MNHEY; CDR2 reads SMNVEV (reference sequence). In DNA, the CDR3 is TGTGCCAGCAGCCCTGCCCTCAGGGTTAGCACTGAAGCTTTCTTT. Translation gives CASSPALRVSTEAFF.